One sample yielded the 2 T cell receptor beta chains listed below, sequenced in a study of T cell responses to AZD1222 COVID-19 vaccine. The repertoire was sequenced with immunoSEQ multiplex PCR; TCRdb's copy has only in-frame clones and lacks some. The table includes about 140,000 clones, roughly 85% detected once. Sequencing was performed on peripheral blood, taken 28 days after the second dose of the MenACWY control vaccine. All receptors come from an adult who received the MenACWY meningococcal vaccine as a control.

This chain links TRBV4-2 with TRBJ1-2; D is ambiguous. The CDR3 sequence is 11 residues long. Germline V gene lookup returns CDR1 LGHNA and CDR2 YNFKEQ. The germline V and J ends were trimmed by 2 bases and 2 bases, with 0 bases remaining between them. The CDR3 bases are TGTGCCAGCAGCCAAAACTATGGCTACACCTTC. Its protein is CASSQNYGYTF.

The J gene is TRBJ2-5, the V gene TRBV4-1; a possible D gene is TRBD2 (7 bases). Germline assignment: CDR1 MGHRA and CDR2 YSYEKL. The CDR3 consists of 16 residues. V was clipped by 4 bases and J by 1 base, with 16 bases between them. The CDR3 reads CASSPVGGGFQETQYF. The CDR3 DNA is TGCGCCAGCAGCCCTGTAGGGGGGGGATTCCAAGAGACCCAGTACTTC.